These T cell receptor beta chains were read from a single sample in a study of regulatory T cells in long-lasting Graves disease. TCRdb itself ran the multiplex PCR reads through MiXCR, one entry per CDR3 protein. The sample includes 400,000 to 550,000 distinct CDR3 sequences, about a sixth of them seen just once. The same data also contributed to another study, on T cells in Graves' hyperthyroidism and ophthalmopathy.

Sequenced material: peripheral blood mononuclear cells (PBMCs), taken at new diagnosis, from a patient treated with antithyroid drugs. The receptors come from a young woman with Graves disease. CDR3s include the opening cysteine and the closing phenylalanine or tryptophan. A D gene is named only where the DNA matches it firmly. Clone size is given for some rows only: seen once, a few or many times, or a class if the clone is expanded.

V gene: TRBV2
J gene: TRBJ2-7
D gene: TRBD2
clone size: many
CDR3 DNA: TGTGCCAGCAGCGGACGACTAGCGGGGTACGAGCAGTACTTC
CDR3 protein: CASSGRLAGYEQYF

V gene: TRBV6-5
J gene: TRBJ1-1
D gene: NA
clone size: many
CDR3 DNA: TGTGCCAGCAGTTACTCGTACATCACTGAAGCTTTCTTT
CDR3 protein: CASSYSYITEAFF

V gene: TRBV7-3
J gene: TRBJ2-5
D gene: TRBD2
clone size: many
CDR3 DNA: TGTGCCAGCAGCTCCTTCGGGGGGGAGACCCAGTACTTC
CDR3 protein: CASSSFGGETQYF

V gene: TRBV7-2
J gene: TRBJ2-2
D gene: TRBD1
clone size: many
CDR3 DNA: TGTGCCAGCAGCCCCCAAGTGGACAGGGGGCGTAACACCGGGGAGCTGTTTTTT
CDR3 protein: CASSPQVDRGRNTGELFF

V gene: TRBV20-1
J gene: TRBJ2-3
D gene: TRBD1
clone size: NA
CDR3 DNA: TGCAGTGCCCGTCCCCGGGGGACAGGGACAGATACGCAGTATTTT
CDR3 protein: CSARPRGTGTDTQYF

V gene: TRBV12-3/TRBV12-4
J gene: TRBJ1-5
D gene: NA
clone size: many
CDR3 DNA: TGTGCCAGCAGTTTAGCTGGGACTCATCAGCCCCAGCATTTT
CDR3 protein: CASSLAGTHQPQHF

V gene: TRBV28
J gene: TRBJ2-7
D gene: NA
clone size: many
CDR3 DNA: TGTGCCAGCAGCTTCCGGGACCTTCGTCTCGAGCAGTACTTC
CDR3 protein: CASSFRDLRLEQYF

V gene: TRBV7-9
J gene: TRBJ2-5
D gene: TRBD1
clone size: NA
CDR3 DNA: TGTGCCAGCAGCTTAGCGTCGGGACAGGGGGAGACCCAGTACTTC
CDR3 protein: CASSLASGQGETQYF

V gene: TRBV6-1
J gene: TRBJ2-3
D gene: TRBD2
clone size: few
CDR3 DNA: TGTGCCAGCAGCCCTAGCGGGAGCCCTACAGATACGCAGTATTTT
CDR3 protein: CASSPSGSPTDTQYF

V gene: TRBV6-5
J gene: TRBJ1-2
D gene: NA
clone size: few
CDR3 DNA: TGTGCCAGCAGTTATAGAGGGGCCCCCTATGGCTACACCTTC
CDR3 protein: CASSYRGAPYGYTF

V gene: TRBV18
J gene: TRBJ2-7
D gene: NA
clone size: many
CDR3 DNA: TGTGCCAGCTCACCAAGGGGCTACGAGCAGTACTTC
CDR3 protein: CASSPRGYEQYF

V gene: TRBV28
J gene: TRBJ1-6
D gene: NA
clone size: NA
CDR3 DNA: TGTGCCAGCTTGGACAGCGGATATGATTCACCCCTCCACTTT
CDR3 protein: CASLDSGYDSPLHF

V gene: TRBV2
J gene: TRBJ1-4
D gene: NA
clone size: many
CDR3 DNA: TGTGCCAGCAGTCCGGGACGGTATAATGAAAAACTGTTTTTT
CDR3 protein: CASSPGRYNEKLFF

V gene: TRBV5-1
J gene: TRBJ2-2
D gene: NA
clone size: few
CDR3 DNA: TGCGCCAGCAGCTTGGGGGGTTTTACTTCAGGGACCGGGGAGCTGTTTTTT
CDR3 protein: CASSLGGFTSGTGELFF

V gene: TRBV27
J gene: TRBJ2-2
D gene: NA
clone size: many
CDR3 DNA: TGTGCCAGCAATAGGGGCGGCGGGGAGCTGTTTTTT
CDR3 protein: CASNRGGGELFF

V gene: TRBV14
J gene: TRBJ2-3
D gene: NA
clone size: many
CDR3 DNA: TGTGCCAGCAGCCAAGATCAGAGAGATACGCAGTATTTT
CDR3 protein: CASSQDQRDTQYF

V gene: TRBV28
J gene: TRBJ2-7
D gene: NA
clone size: many
CDR3 DNA: TGTGCCAGCAGTTTGGAGCCCCACCGGTACGAGCAGTACTTC
CDR3 protein: CASSLEPHRYEQYF

V gene: TRBV11-2
J gene: TRBJ2-1
D gene: NA
clone size: many
CDR3 DNA: TGTGCCAGCAGCTTATTGAGTTTACTCGGGATTCGACTGGATGAGCAGTTCTTC
CDR3 protein: CASSLLSLLGIRLDEQFF

V gene: TRBV10-2
J gene: TRBJ1-2
D gene: NA
clone size: NA
CDR3 DNA: TGCGCCAGCGTCGGTTCTTATGGCTACACCTTC
CDR3 protein: CASVGSYGYTF

V gene: TRBV27
J gene: TRBJ1-5
D gene: TRBD1
clone size: many
CDR3 DNA: TGTGCCAGCAGTCCAGGACAGGGAAATCAGCCCCAGCATTTT
CDR3 protein: CASSPGQGNQPQHF

V gene: TRBV28
J gene: TRBJ2-1
D gene: TRBD2
clone size: NA
CDR3 DNA: TGTGCCAGCAGAGGGCTAGCGGGAGGGCCCGGTGAGCAGTTCTTC
CDR3 protein: CASRGLAGGPGEQFF

V gene: TRBV28
J gene: TRBJ1-2
D gene: NA
clone size: once
CDR3 DNA: TGTGCCAGCAGTTTGGCGGGGTACTATGGCTACACCTTC
CDR3 protein: CASSLAGYYGYTF

V gene: TRBV5-1
J gene: TRBJ2-1
D gene: NA
clone size: many
CDR3 DNA: TGCGCCAGCAGCCAGGACTGGATCAAGGGTGAGCAGTTCTTC
CDR3 protein: CASSQDWIKGEQFF

V gene: TRBV9
J gene: TRBJ2-1
D gene: TRBD2
clone size: few
CDR3 DNA: TGTGCCAGCAGCGTAGAACCGGGACTAGCTGTTTATGAGCAGTTCTTC
CDR3 protein: CASSVEPGLAVYEQFF

V gene: TRBV2
J gene: TRBJ2-1
D gene: TRBD2
clone size: many
CDR3 DNA: TGTGCCAGCAGCCTCGAGACTAGCGGGGTAGCGGTGTTCTTC
CDR3 protein: CASSLETSGVAVFF

V gene: TRBV27
J gene: TRBJ2-2
D gene: NA
clone size: many
CDR3 DNA: TGTGCCAGCACGCCTCTTGCCGCCTGGGTCGGGGAGCTGTTTTTT
CDR3 protein: CASTPLAAWVGELFF

V gene: TRBV28
J gene: TRBJ1-1
D gene: NA
clone size: few
CDR3 DNA: TGTGCCAGCAGCCTTGGGTCGGGCACTGAAGCTTTCTTT
CDR3 protein: CASSLGSGTEAFF

V gene: TRBV30
J gene: TRBJ1-1
D gene: NA
clone size: many
CDR3 DNA: TGTGCCCGGGGGACGAACACTGAAGCTTTCTTT
CDR3 protein: CARGTNTEAFF

V gene: TRBV7-9
J gene: TRBJ1-1
D gene: NA
clone size: many
CDR3 DNA: TGTGCCAGCAGCATGATAAGAGGGAGGGTTGAAGCTTTCTTT
CDR3 protein: CASSMIRGRVEAFF